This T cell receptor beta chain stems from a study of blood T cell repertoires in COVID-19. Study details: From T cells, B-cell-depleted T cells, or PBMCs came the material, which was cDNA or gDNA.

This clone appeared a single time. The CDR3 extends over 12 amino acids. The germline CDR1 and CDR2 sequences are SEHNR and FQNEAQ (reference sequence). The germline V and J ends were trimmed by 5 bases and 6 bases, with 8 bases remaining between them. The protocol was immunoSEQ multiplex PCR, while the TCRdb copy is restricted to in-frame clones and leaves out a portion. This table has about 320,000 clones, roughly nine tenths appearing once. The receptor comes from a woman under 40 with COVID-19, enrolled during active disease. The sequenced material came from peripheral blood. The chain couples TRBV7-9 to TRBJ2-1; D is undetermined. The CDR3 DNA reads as TGTGCCAGCAGCCCAAACTTCAATGAGCAGTTCTTC. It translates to CASSPNFNEQFF.